The clone carrying this T cell receptor beta chain appeared once. Antigen: not known. This specimen belongs to a study of cytomegalovirus exposure and HLA in healthy donors. General study findings and limits: Most sequenced TCRs were rare (though some public TCRs occurred in many donors). Compared with the approximately 700-donor mean, an Asian-associated ancestry cluster reportedly had fewer N-insertions, according to a later analysis.

The CDR3 runs to 13 residues. With 5 bases removed from V and 1 base from J, the gap between germline ends came to 11 bases. Looked up from germline, CDR1 is GTSNPN and CDR2 is SVGIG (reference sequence). The PCR had 60 Vbeta and 13 Jbeta primers. The data were produced by immunoSEQ multiplex PCR, yet TCRdb's version contains in-frame clones alone and is incomplete. This sample has roughly 200,000 clones, with around 86% found just once. The rearrangement joins TRBV30 to TRBJ1-1, with a tentative D call TRBD1 (5 bases). This receptor was obtained from a man aged 30 to 39 in good health and CMV-seronegative. Sequenced material: PBMCs. The DNA of the CDR3 is TGTGCCTGGGCTGACAGTCGGAACACTGAAGCTTTCTTT. Protein product: CAWADSRNTEAFF.